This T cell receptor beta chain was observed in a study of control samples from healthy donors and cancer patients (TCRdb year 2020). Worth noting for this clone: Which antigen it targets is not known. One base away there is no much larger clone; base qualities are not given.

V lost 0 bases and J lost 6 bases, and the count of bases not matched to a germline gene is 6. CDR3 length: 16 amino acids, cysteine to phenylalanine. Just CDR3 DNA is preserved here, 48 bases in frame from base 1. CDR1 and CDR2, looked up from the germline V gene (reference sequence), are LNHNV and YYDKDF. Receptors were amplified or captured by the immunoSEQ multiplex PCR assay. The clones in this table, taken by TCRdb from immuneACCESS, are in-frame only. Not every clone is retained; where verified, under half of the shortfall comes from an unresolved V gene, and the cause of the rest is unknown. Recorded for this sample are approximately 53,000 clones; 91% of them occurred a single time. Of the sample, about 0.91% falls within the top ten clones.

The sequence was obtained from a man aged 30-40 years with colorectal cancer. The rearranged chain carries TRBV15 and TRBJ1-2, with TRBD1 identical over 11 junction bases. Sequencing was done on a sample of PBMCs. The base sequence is TGTGCCACCAGCAGAGAAGGGACAGGGGGGGGCCATGGCTACACCTTC. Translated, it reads CATSREGTGGGHGYTF.